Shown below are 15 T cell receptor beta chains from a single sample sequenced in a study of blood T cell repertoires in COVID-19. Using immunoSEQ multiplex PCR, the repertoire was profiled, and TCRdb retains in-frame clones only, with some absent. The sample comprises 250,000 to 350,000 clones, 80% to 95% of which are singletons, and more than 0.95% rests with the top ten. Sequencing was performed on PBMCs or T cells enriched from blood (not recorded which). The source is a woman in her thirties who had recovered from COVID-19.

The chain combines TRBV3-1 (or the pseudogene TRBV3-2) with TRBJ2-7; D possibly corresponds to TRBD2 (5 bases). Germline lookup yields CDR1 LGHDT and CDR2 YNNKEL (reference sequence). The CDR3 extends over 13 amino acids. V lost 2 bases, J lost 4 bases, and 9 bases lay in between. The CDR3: CASSQLRGYEQYF. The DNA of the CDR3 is TGTGCCAGCAGCCAACTCCGCGGGTACGAGCAGTACTTC.

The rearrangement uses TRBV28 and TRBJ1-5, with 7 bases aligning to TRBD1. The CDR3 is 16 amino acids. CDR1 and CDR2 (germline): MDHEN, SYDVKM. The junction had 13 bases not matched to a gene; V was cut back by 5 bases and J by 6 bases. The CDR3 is CASSPHRGGMSQPQHF. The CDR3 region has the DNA TGTGCCAGCAGTCCGCACAGGGGAGGAATGAGTCAGCCCCAGCATTTT. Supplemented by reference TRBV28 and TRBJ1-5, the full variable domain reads DVKVTQSSRYLVKRTGEKVFLECVQDMDHENMFWYRQDPGLGLRLIYFSYDVKMKEKGDIPEGYSVSREKKERFSLILESASTNQTSMYLCASSPHRGGMSQPQHFGDGTRLSIL.

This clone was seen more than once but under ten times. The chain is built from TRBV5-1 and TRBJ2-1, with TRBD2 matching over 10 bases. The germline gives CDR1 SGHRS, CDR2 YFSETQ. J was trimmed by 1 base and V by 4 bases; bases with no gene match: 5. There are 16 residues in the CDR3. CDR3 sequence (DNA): TGCGCCAGCAGCGAACCGGGACTAGCGTCCTACAATGAGCAGTTCTTC. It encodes CASSEPGLASYNEQFF.

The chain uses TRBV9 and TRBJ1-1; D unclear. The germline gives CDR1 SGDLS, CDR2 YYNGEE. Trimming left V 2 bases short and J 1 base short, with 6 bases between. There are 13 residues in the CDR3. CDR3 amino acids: CASSVEPNTEAFF. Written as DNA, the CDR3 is TGTGCCAGCAGCGTTGAGCCGAACACTGAAGCTTTCTTT.

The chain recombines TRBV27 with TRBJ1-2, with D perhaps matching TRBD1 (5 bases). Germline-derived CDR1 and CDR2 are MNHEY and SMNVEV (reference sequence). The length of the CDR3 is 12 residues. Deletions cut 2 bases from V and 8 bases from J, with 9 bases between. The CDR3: CASSLTGLGYTF. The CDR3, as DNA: TGTGCCAGCAGTTTAACAGGTTTGGGCTACACCTTC.

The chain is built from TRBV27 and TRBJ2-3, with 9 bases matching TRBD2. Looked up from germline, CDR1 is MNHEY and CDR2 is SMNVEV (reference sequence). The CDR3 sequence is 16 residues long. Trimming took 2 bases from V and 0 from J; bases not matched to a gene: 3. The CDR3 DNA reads TGTGCCAGCAGTTTAGGACTAGCGCAAAGCACAGATACGCAGTATTTT. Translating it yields CASSLGLAQSTDTQYF.

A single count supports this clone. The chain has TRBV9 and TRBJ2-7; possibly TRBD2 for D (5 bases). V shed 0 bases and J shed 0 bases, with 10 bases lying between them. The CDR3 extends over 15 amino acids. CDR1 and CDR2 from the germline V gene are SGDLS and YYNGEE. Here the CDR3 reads CASSVGATNSYEQYF. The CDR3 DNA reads TGTGCCAGCAGCGTAGGGGCGACTAACTCCTACGAGCAGTACTTC.

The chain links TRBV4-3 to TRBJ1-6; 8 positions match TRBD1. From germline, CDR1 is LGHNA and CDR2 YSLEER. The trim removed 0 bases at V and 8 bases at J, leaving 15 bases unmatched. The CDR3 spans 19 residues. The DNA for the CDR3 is TGCGCCAGCAGCCAAGATTTGGGCAGTGCTGGACAGGGTTATTCACCCCTCCACTTT. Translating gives CASSQDLGSAGQGYSPLHF.

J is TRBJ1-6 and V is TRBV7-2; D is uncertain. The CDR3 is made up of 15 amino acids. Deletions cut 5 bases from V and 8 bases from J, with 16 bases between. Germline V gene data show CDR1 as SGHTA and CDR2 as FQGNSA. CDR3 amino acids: CASSPQEGVYSPLHF. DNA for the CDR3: TGTGCCAGCAGCCCCCAGGAGGGCGTTTATTCACCCCTCCACTTT.

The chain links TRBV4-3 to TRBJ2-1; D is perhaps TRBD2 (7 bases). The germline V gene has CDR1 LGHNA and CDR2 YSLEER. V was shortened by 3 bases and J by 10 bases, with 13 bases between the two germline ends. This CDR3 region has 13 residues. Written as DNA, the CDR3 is TGCGCCAGCAGCCACGGGGGGCAGTGGGAGCAGTTCTTC. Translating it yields CASSHGGQWEQFF.

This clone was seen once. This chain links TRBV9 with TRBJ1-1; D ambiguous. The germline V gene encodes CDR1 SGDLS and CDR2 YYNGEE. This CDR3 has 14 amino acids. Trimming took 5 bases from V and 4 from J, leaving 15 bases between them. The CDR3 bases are TGTGCCAGCAGTCGCGCGGGTAGAGGCACTGAAGCTTTCTTT. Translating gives CASSRAGRGTEAFF.

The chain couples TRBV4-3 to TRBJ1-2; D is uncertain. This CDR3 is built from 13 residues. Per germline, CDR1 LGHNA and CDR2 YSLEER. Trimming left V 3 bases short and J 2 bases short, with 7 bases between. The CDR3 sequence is CASSHPGNYGYTF. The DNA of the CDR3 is TGCGCCAGCAGCCACCCAGGAAACTATGGCTACACCTTC.

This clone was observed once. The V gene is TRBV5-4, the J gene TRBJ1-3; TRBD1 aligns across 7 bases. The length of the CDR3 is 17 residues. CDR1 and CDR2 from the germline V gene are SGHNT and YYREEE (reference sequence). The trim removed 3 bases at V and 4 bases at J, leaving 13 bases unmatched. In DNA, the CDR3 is TGTGCCAGCAGCTCTTTGCTTGGGTCGACAGGGGGAAACACCATATATTTT. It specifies CASSSLLGSTGGNTIYF.

DNA of the CDR3: TGTGCCAGCAGCTTAGCGTGGGCAGGGGGCCCAAAGAACACTGAAGCTTTCTTT. Translating gives CASSLAWAGGPKNTEAFF. This chain connects TRBV7-6 to TRBJ1-1; the match to TRBD1 covers 8 bases. In germline, CDR1 is SGHVS, CDR2 FNYEAQ. Unmatched junction bases numbered 10, after V lost 0 bases and J lost 1 base. This CDR3 is 18 amino acids long.

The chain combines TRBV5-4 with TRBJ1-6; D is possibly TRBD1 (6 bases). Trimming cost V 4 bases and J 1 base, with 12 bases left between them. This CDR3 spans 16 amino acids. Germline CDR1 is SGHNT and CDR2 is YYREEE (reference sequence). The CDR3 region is CASSRFQGSYNSPLHF. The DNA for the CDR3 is TGTGCCAGCAGCCGCTTTCAGGGGTCCTATAATTCACCCCTCCACTTT.